The 24 T cell receptor beta chains below were found in one sample sequenced in a study of cytomegalovirus exposure and HLA in healthy donors. Researchers ran the PCR with 60 Vbeta and 13 Jbeta primers. Profiled with immunoSEQ multiplex PCR; TCRdb holds only in-frame clones, not every one. The sample contains about 170,000 clones, about 69% of which appear only once. Sequenced input: PBMCs. The source is a human donor in good health.

The chain employs TRBV10-3 and TRBJ2-6; 10 bases fit TRBD1. Losses at the gene ends were 2 bases for V and 1 base for J; bases not matched to a gene: 8. CDR1 ENHRY and CDR2 SYGVKD come from the germline V gene. This CDR3 has 19 residues. This CDR3 reads CAISEGPGQGKSGANVLTF. The CDR3 nucleotides are TGTGCCATCAGTGAGGGCCCGGGACAGGGGAAGTCTGGGGCCAACGTCCTGACTTTC.

This clone was seen just once. V is TRBV29-1 and J is TRBJ1-1, with TRBD1 identical over 7 bases. Germline loops: CDR1 SQVTM, CDR2 ANQGSEA. The ends lost 7 bases at V and 7 bases at J; junction bases unmatched: 3. The CDR3 runs to 10 residues. CDR3 sequence reads: CSAYRGEAFF. The CDR3 bases are TGCAGCGCATACAGGGGTGAAGCTTTCTTT.

In its sample, this clone was seen a few times. V usage is TRBV2 and J usage is TRBJ1-5; D remains unclear. CDR3 size: 13 residues. V was trimmed by 2 bases and J by 7 bases, leaving 9 bases between them. Germline lookup yields CDR1 SNHLY and CDR2 FYNNEI. The CDR3 DNA is TGTGCCAGCAGTGAATGGGCAGCCCAGCCCCAGCATTTT. Its translation is CASSEWAAQPQHF. Combining the CDR3 with reference TRBV2 and TRBJ1-5 gives the whole variable domain EPEVTQTPSHQVTQMGQEVILRCVPISNHLYFYWYRQILGQKVEFLVSFYNNEISEKSEIFDDQFSVERPDGSNFTLKIRSTKLEDSAMYFCASSEWAAQPQHFGDGTRLSIL.

This clone turned up a few times. The CDR3 region is CASTIDRTHYGYTF. CDR3 bases: TGTGCCAGCACTATCGACAGGACCCACTATGGCTACACCTTC. V and J are TRBV2 and TRBJ1-2; D possibly corresponds to TRBD1 (6 bases). V was trimmed by 7 bases and J by 3 bases, leaving 15 bases between them. This CDR3 is built from 14 residues. The V gene's germline CDR1 is SNHLY and CDR2 FYNNEI.

The CDR3 DNA reads TGTGCCAGCAGCCTCCACCCCTTCTCGAGGGCCACAGATACGCAGTATTTT. Translating gives CASSLHPFSRATDTQYF. V usage is TRBV7-3 and J usage is TRBJ2-3; maybe TRBD2 (5 bases). Trimming took 5 bases from V and 2 from J, leaving 20 bases between them. CDR1 is SGHTA and CDR2 is FQGTGA in the germline V gene. The CDR3 is 17 amino acids. Full variable domain (missing parts from reference TRBV7-3 and TRBJ2-3): GAGVSQTPSNKVTEKGKYVELRCDPISGHTALYWYRQSLGQGPEFLIYFQGTGAADDSGLPNDRFFAVRPEGSVSTLKIQRTERGDSAVYLCASSLHPFSRATDTQYFGPGTRLTVL.

This clone came up once. The chain joins TRBV10-3 to TRBJ2-5; 8 bases map to TRBD1. CDR1 and CDR2 (germline): ENHRY, SYGVKD. V gave up 0 bases and J gave up 2 bases; unmatched junction bases: 2. This CDR3 contains 15 residues. CDR3 in amino acids: CAISESRQGQETQYF. The CDR3, as DNA: TGTGCCATCAGTGAGTCGAGACAGGGGCAAGAGACCCAGTACTTC.

The gene calls are TRBV5-1 and TRBJ2-5; 10 bases fit TRBD2. The CDR3 spans 17 residues. Germline V CDR1 and CDR2: SGHRS, YFSETQ. V was pared by 0 bases and J by 4 bases, with 9 bases of the junction left unmatched. The CDR3 here is CASSLVFSGGPSETQYF. The DNA for the CDR3 is TGCGCCAGCAGCTTGGTTTTTAGCGGGGGGCCTTCAGAGACCCAGTACTTC.

The J gene is TRBJ1-1, the V gene TRBV7-9; no reliable D call. V was shortened by 5 bases and J by 12 bases, with 25 bases between the two germline ends. The CDR3 length is 15 residues. Germline V lookup: CDR1 SEHNR, CDR2 FQNEAQ (reference sequence). The CDR3 DNA reads TGTGCCAGCAGCCCCCATCGGAGTCGTATGTTGTCCCCTTTCTTT. Translating it yields CASSPHRSRMLSPFF.

The chain carries TRBV6-5 and TRBJ1-3, with a possible D match to TRBD1 (6 bases). The ends were cut back, 0 bases at V and 3 bases at J, with 9 bases in the middle. This CDR3 contains 15 residues. Germline V CDR1 and CDR2: MNHEY, SVGAGI. The CDR3 DNA is TGTGCCAGCAGTTACTCGGCAGGGGTTGGAAACACCATATATTTT. Protein sequence: CASSYSAGVGNTIYF.

This chain joins TRBV2 and TRBJ2-1, with 11 bases that match TRBD1. J gave up 3 bases and V 3 bases, and 1 base lay outside the gene matches. The V gene's germline CDR1 is SNHLY and CDR2 FYNNEI. This CDR3 contains 15 residues. The CDR3, as DNA: TGTGCCAGCAGTGATGGGACAGGGGGCTACAATGAGCAGTTCTTC. This codes for CASSDGTGGYNEQFF.

The V gene is TRBV7-2, the J gene TRBJ1-2, with D maybe TRBD1 (5 bases). V shed 2 bases and J shed 7 bases, with 11 bases lying between them. Germline values: CDR1 SGHTA, CDR2 FQGNSA. The CDR3 spans 13 residues. The CDR3 DNA reads TGTGCCAGCAGCTTACAGGGTGACGGTGGCTACACCTTC. Protein product: CASSLQGDGGYTF. The full variable domain, completed using reference TRBV7-2 and TRBJ1-2, is GAGVSQSPSNKVTEKGKDVELRCDPISGHTALYWYRQSLGQGLEFLIYFQGNSAPDKSGLPSDRFSAERTGGSVSTLTIQRTQQEDSAVYLCASSLQGDGGYTFGSGTRLTVV.

This chain joins TRBV11-2 and TRBJ1-6; no definite D call. Deletions cut 0 bases from V and 8 bases from J, with 11 bases between. The CDR3 runs 15 residues. Germline V lookup: CDR1 SGHAT, CDR2 FQNNGV. DNA for the CDR3: TGTGCCAGCAGCTTAGACTCGGCCAGCGATTCACCCCTCCACTTT. Protein sequence: CASSLDSASDSPLHF.

This chain links TRBV7-9 with TRBJ2-1, with D perhaps TRBD1 (5 bases). V was shortened by 5 bases and J by 10 bases, with 9 bases between the two germline ends. The CDR3 contains 11 residues. The germline CDR1 and CDR2 sequences are SEHNR and FQNEAQ (reference sequence). The CDR3 DNA is TGTGCCAGCAGCACCTACAGGGAGCAGTTCTTC. It translates to CASSTYREQFF.

The chain uses TRBV6-4 and TRBJ2-3, with a tentative D call TRBD2 (5 bases). CDR3 size: 13 residues. CDR1 and CDR2 from the germline V gene are MRHNA and SNTAGT. Trimming left V 0 bases short and J 7 bases short, with 8 bases between. The CDR3 loop is CASSDSPGNTQYF. The CDR3, as DNA: TGTGCCAGCAGTGACTCGCCGGGGAATACGCAGTATTTT.

The gene calls are TRBV5-4 and TRBJ2-3, with 11 positions matching TRBD2. The germline CDR1 and CDR2 sequences are SGHNT and YYREEE (reference sequence). This CDR3 is 15 amino acids long. With V trimmed by 2 bases and J by 5 bases, 4 bases remained unmatched. CDR3 bases: TGTGCCAGCAGCTTACTAGCGGGGGCCGGAGATACGCAGTATTTT. Translated: CASSLLAGAGDTQYF. The variable domain in full, with the rest retrieved from reference TRBV5-4 and TRBJ2-3, is ETGVTQSPTHLIKTRGQQVTLRCSSQSGHNTVSWYQQALGQGPQFIFQYYREEENGRGNFPPRFSGLQFPNYSSELNVNALELDDSALYLCASSLLAGAGDTQYFGPGTRLTVL.

J is TRBJ2-1 and V is TRBV30, with D tentatively TRBD1 (5 bases). The germline V and J ends were trimmed by 4 bases and 6 bases, with 10 bases remaining between them. The V gene's germline CDR1 is GTSNPN and CDR2 SVGIG (reference sequence). CDR3 length: 12 amino acids. This CDR3 reads CAWNRQRNEQFF. The CDR3 coding sequence is TGTGCCTGGAATAGACAGCGCAATGAGCAGTTCTTC.

With regard to this clone: The sample has other DNA sequences that encode this CDR3 too. The rearrangement joins TRBV7-6 to TRBJ1-4; a possible D gene is TRBD1 (6 bases). V was clipped by 6 bases and J by 10 bases, with 15 bases between them. Germline CDR1 SGHVS, CDR2 FNYEAQ. The CDR3 is made up of 13 amino acids. The CDR3 here is CASSPGRGGKLFF. CDR3 coding DNA: TGTGCCAGCAGTCCAGGGAGGGGGGGAAAACTGTTTTTT. Using reference TRBV7-6 and TRBJ1-4 for the parts outside the CDR3, the full variable domain is GAGVSQSPRYKVTKRGQDVALRCDPISGHVSLYWYRQALGQGPEFLTYFNYEAQQDKSGLPNDRFSAERPEGSISTLTIQRTEQRDSAMYRCASSPGRGGKLFFGSGTQLSVL.

The V and J genes are TRBV7-9 and TRBJ2-3; 9 nucleotides agree with TRBD1. The V segment lost 0 bases and the J segment 4 bases; nucleotides outside the gene matches: 2. Looked up from germline, CDR1 is SEHNR and CDR2 is FQNEAQ (reference sequence). This CDR3 contains 15 residues. CDR3 coding DNA: TGTGCCAGCAGCTTAGCGACAGGGGGGGCAGATACGCAGTATTTT. Translated: CASSLATGGADTQYF. Complete variable domain (other parts from reference TRBV7-9 and TRBJ2-3): DTGVSQNPRHKITKRGQNVTFRCDPISEHNRLYWYRQTLGQGPEFLTYFQNEAQLEKSRLLSDRFSAERPKGSFSTLEIQRTEQGDSAMYLCASSLATGGADTQYFGPGTRLTVL.

This clone has a handful of counts. The chain employs TRBV10-1 and TRBJ2-1, with 7 bases aligning to TRBD2. The CDR3 is 17 amino acids. V trimming: 4 bases; J trimming: 3 bases; junction bases outside the gene matches: 12. Germline CDR1 WNHNN, CDR2 SYGVQD (reference sequence). In nucleotides, the CDR3 is TGCGCCAGCAGTGGAGGTCGGGCCGGGACTAACTACAATGAGCAGTTCTTC. Protein: CASSGGRAGTNYNEQFF.

The chain uses TRBV19 and TRBJ1-1; 8 positions match TRBD1. Looked up from germline, CDR1 is LNHDA and CDR2 is SQIVND (reference sequence). V lost 8 bases and J lost 6; bases outside the gene matches: 2. The CDR3 consists of 11 residues. As DNA, the CDR3 is TGTGCCAGTTTGACAGGGGCTGAAGCTTTCTTT. Protein product: CASLTGAEAFF. The full variable domain, with the rest looked up from reference TRBV19 and TRBJ1-1, is DGGITQSPKYLFRKEGQNVTLSCEQNLNHDAMYWYRQDPGQGLRLIYYSQIVNDFQKGDIAEGYSVSREKKESFPLTVTSAQKNPTAFYLCASLTGAEAFFGQGTRLTVV.

The genes are TRBV5-1 and TRBJ1-2; D gene uncertain. CDR3 length equals 12 residues. Germline V gene data show CDR1 as SGHRS and CDR2 as YFSETQ. V lost 2 bases and J lost 4, with 6 bases in between. The CDR3 spells CASSLSSYGYTF. The CDR3 coding sequence is TGCGCCAGCAGCTTATCGAGCTATGGCTACACCTTC.

This chain's CDR3 is CASSLDGGVTEAFF. CDR3 nucleotides: TGTGCCAGCAGCTTGGATGGGGGGGTCACTGAAGCTTTCTTT. The chain joins TRBV5-5 to TRBJ1-1, with D perhaps matching TRBD1 (5 bases). The V end was cut by 0 bases, the J end by 4 bases, with 10 bases between. This CDR3 has 14 amino acids. Germline assignment: CDR1 SGHKS and CDR2 YYEKEE (reference sequence).

The CDR3 loop reads CASSAQGAAGANVLTF. As DNA, the CDR3 is TGTGCCAGCAGTGCGCAGGGGGCGGCTGGGGCCAACGTCCTGACTTTC. V gene TRBV2 combines with J gene TRBJ2-6, with 8 nucleotides matching TRBD1. CDR1 SNHLY and CDR2 FYNNEI come from the germline V gene. The CDR3 runs to 16 residues. After removal of 4 bases from V and 2 bases from J, the junction contained 4 bases not matched to a gene.

The chain carries TRBV7-9 and TRBJ1-2; a weak D match, TRBD1 (5 bases). V lost 8 bases, J lost 1 base, and 17 bases lay in between. CDR3 size: 15 residues. CDR1 is SEHNR and CDR2 is FQNEAQ in the germline V gene (reference sequence). The CDR3 region has the DNA TGTGCCAGCCTCCACCATGGGGGGGTTAACTATGGCTACACCTTC. Amino acids: CASLHHGGVNYGYTF.